The 13 T cell receptor beta chains in this list originate from one sample, sequenced in a study of blood T cell repertoires in COVID-19. Profiling relied on immunoSEQ multiplex PCR, and the TCRdb table lists in-frame clones only, not all of them. The table shows hundreds of thousands of clones, with around 92% occurring only once. Sequencing was performed on PBMCs or T cells enriched from blood (not recorded which). Receptors originate from a woman aged 45-60 years who had been exposed to COVID-19.

The chain couples TRBV5-1 to TRBJ2-6, with D possibly called TRBD1 or TRBD2 (6 bases each). The germline V and J ends were trimmed by 4 bases and 2 bases, with 13 bases remaining between them. The CDR3 covers 16 residues. Germline V gene lookup returns CDR1 SGHRS and CDR2 YFSETQ. In nucleotides, the CDR3 is TGCGCCAGCAGCGTGGGGGGCCCGACTGGGGCCAACGTCCTGACTTTC. This sequence encodes CASSVGGPTGANVLTF. Full variable domain (missing parts from reference TRBV5-1 and TRBJ2-6): KAGVTQTPRYLIKTRGQQVTLSCSPISGHRSVSWYQQTPGQGLQFLFEYFSETQRNKGNFPGRFSGRQFSNSRSEMNVSTLELGDSALYLCASSVGGPTGANVLTFGAGSRLTVL.

The chain couples TRBV10-3 to TRBJ1-2; unclear D gene. With 6 bases removed from V and 2 bases from J, the gap between germline ends came to 10 bases. Germline CDR1 ENHRY, CDR2 SYGVKD. The CDR3 has 13 residues. CDR3 amino acids: CAIREEANYGYTF. As DNA, the CDR3 is TGTGCCATCAGGGAGGAGGCGAACTATGGCTACACCTTC.

This clone appeared a few times. The V call is TRBV28, the J call TRBJ1-2; 7 bases match TRBD1. The CDR3 has 16 amino acids. J was trimmed by 4 bases and V by 6 bases; bases with no gene match: 14. The germline gives CDR1 MDHEN, CDR2 SYDVKM. CDR3 DNA: TGTGCCAGCAGCCCAGTGGGGACAGAGAGGGGCTATGGCTACACCTTC. Translated, it gives CASSPVGTERGYGYTF.

A single count supports this clone. This chain connects TRBV18 to TRBJ1-1; D perhaps matches TRBD1 (5 bases). Germline-derived CDR1 and CDR2 are KGHSH and LQKENI. The CDR3 consists of 13 residues. V was trimmed by 5 bases and J by 7 bases, leaving 14 bases between them. The CDR3 nucleotides are TGTGCCAGCTCAAACAGCGACAGCCGTGAAGCTTTCTTT. Its protein product is CASSNSDSREAFF.

In this sample, this clone turned up once. V gene TRBV2 combines with J gene TRBJ2-5; possible D gene TRBD2, 6 bases. CDR3 length: 15 amino acids. Trimming shortened V by 8 bases and J by 5 bases, and 21 bases separated the two germline ends. CDR1 SNHLY and CDR2 FYNNEI come from the germline V gene. CDR3 DNA sequence: TGTGCCAGCGGCCCCACCGAGCGGGTCCGGGAGACCCAGTACTTC. This sequence encodes CASGPTERVRETQYF.

This clone was found a few times. The chain is built from TRBV30 and TRBJ2-2; D is perhaps TRBD2 (6 bases). Trimming pared 5 bases from V and 4 bases from J, leaving 23 bases between. The CDR3 extends over 17 amino acids. Germline loops: CDR1 GTSNPN, CDR2 SVGIG (reference sequence). The CDR3 here is CAWGGQRALSGTGELFF. The CDR3, as DNA: TGTGCCTGGGGAGGCCAGCGGGCGCTCTCGGGCACCGGGGAGCTGTTTTTT. Supplemented by reference TRBV30 and TRBJ2-2, the full variable domain reads SQTIHQWPATLVQPVGSPLSLECTVEGTSNPNLYWYRQAAGRGLQLLFYSVGIGQISSEVPQNLSASRPQDRQFILSSKKLLLSDSGFYLCAWGGQRALSGTGELFFGEGSRLTVL.

The chain is built from TRBV3-1 (or the pseudogene TRBV3-2) and TRBJ1-1; maybe TRBD1 (5 bases). V gave up 6 bases and J gave up 7 bases, with 18 bases separating them. The CDR3 extends over 14 amino acids. Germline V gives CDR1 LGHDT, CDR2 YNNKEL (reference sequence). The CDR3: CASRYGQGRREAFF. CDR3 DNA: TGTGCCAGCAGGTACGGGCAGGGCCGACGTGAAGCTTTCTTT.

A note on this clone: This specimen includes other DNA sequences encoding the same CDR3. The rearrangement links TRBV5-1 to TRBJ1-1; 10 nucleotides align to TRBD1. Germline V gene sequence: CDR1 SGHRS, CDR2 YFSETQ. Trimming at V came to 4 bases and at J to 4 bases, leaving 4 bases not matched to a gene. The CDR3 totals 14 residues. This CDR3 reads CASSPGQGGTEAFF. The CDR3 nucleotides read TGCGCCAGCAGCCCCGGACAGGGGGGCACTGAAGCTTTCTTT. The variable domain in full, with the rest retrieved from reference TRBV5-1 and TRBJ1-1, is KAGVTQTPRYLIKTRGQQVTLSCSPISGHRSVSWYQQTPGQGLQFLFEYFSETQRNKGNFPGRFSGRQFSNSRSEMNVSTLELGDSALYLCASSPGQGGTEAFFGQGTRLTVV.

The V and J genes are TRBV30 and TRBJ2-5; D not resolved. Germline-derived CDR1 and CDR2 are GTSNPN and SVGIG (reference sequence). The CDR3 has 16 amino acids. The ends were cut back, 0 bases at V and 4 bases at J, with 18 bases in the middle. In nucleotides, the CDR3 is TGTGCCTGGAGTGTACGGATGACGGGTAGTCGAGAGACCCAGTACTTC. Its protein product is CAWSVRMTGSRETQYF.

V usage is TRBV6-6 and J usage is TRBJ1-2; D is unclear. Germline loops: CDR1 MNHNY, CDR2 SVGAGI (reference sequence). Deletions cut 0 bases from V and 0 bases from J, with 5 bases between. The CDR3 contains 14 residues. The CDR3 DNA sequence: TGTGCCAGCAGTTACTCGAGTCCTAACTATGGCTACACCTTC. This encodes CASSYSSPNYGYTF.

The genes are TRBV5-1 and TRBJ2-7; D perhaps matches TRBD1 (6 bases). The CDR3 is 15 amino acids. Germline V gene sequence: CDR1 SGHRS, CDR2 YFSETQ. Deletions cut 7 bases from V and 0 bases from J, with 17 bases between. The CDR3 reads CASGNRDKHSYEQYF. CDR3 DNA sequence: TGCGCCAGCGGGAACCGGGACAAGCACTCCTACGAGCAGTACTTC.

This clone is a singleton in its sample. The rearrangement uses TRBV28 and TRBJ1-1; 8 bases match TRBD1. CDR1 MDHEN and CDR2 SYDVKM come from the germline V gene. J gave up 5 bases and V 5 bases, and 10 bases lay outside the gene matches. The CDR3 spans 15 residues. As DNA, the CDR3 is TGTGCCAGCAGTCCCCCCCGTGGACAGGGAACTGAAGCTTTCTTT. Translation: CASSPPRGQGTEAFF.

J is TRBJ1-6 and V is TRBV5-1, with unresolved D. Trimming took 0 bases from V and 4 from J, leaving 8 bases between them. Germline V gene data show CDR1 as SGHRS and CDR2 as YFSETQ. CDR3 length: 15 residues. In nucleotides, the CDR3 is TGCGCCAGCAGCTTGGAGGCAGGTTATAATTCACCCCTCCACTTT. Translated: CASSLEAGYNSPLHF.